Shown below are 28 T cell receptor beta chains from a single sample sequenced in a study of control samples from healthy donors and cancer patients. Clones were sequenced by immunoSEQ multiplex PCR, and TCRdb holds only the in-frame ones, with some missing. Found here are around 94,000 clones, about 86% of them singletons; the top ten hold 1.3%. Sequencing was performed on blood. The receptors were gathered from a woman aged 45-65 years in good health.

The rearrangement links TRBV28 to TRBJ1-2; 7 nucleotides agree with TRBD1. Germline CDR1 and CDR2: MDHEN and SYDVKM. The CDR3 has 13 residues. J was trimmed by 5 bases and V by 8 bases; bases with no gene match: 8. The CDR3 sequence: CASFSGTEYGYTF. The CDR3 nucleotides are TGTGCCAGCTTCTCCGGGACAGAGTATGGCTACACCTTC.

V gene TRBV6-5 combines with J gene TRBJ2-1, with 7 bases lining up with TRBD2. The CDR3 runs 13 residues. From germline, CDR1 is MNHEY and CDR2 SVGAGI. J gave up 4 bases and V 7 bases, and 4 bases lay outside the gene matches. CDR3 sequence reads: CASIREVYNEQFF. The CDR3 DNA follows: TGTGCCAGCATCCGGGAGGTTTACAATGAGCAGTTCTTC.

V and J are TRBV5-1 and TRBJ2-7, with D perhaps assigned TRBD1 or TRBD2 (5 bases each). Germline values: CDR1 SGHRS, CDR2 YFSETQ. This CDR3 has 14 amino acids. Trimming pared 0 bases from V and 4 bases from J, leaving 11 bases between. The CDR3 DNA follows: TGCGCCAGCAGCTTGGGGGGGACGGATTACGAGCAGTACTTC. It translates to CASSLGGTDYEQYF.

The CDR3: CASSFGQGNYGYTF. CDR3 DNA sequence: TGTGCCAGCAGCTTCGGACAGGGCAACTATGGCTACACCTTC. The V gene is TRBV6-5, the J gene TRBJ1-2; 8 nucleotides agree with TRBD1. The germline V gene encodes CDR1 MNHEY and CDR2 SVGAGI. V trimming: 6 bases; J trimming: 2 bases; junction bases outside the gene matches: 5. The CDR3 consists of 14 residues.

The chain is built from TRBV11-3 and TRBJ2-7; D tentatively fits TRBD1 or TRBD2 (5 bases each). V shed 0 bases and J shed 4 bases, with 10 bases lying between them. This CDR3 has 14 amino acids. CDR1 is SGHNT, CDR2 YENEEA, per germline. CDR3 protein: CASSLDRGGYEQYF. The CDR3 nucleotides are TGTGCCAGCAGCTTAGACCGGGGCGGGTACGAGCAGTACTTC.

The CDR3: CASARTPNSPLHF. CDR3 nucleotide sequence: TGTGCCAGCGCAAGGACCCCGAATTCACCCCTCCACTTT. The chain has TRBV6-5 and TRBJ1-6; D is unresolved. This CDR3 is built from 13 residues. Per germline, CDR1 MNHEY and CDR2 SVGAGI. V lost 8 bases to trimming and J lost 7 bases, with 12 bases between them.

The chain's CDR3 is CASSSPGTGANVLTF. The CDR3 DNA follows: TGTGCCAGCAGTTCCCCCGGGACTGGGGCCAACGTCCTGACTTTC. This chain connects TRBV28 to TRBJ2-6, with a weak D call TRBD2 (5 bases). CDR3 length: 15 residues. Trimming shortened V by 4 bases and J by 2 bases, and 9 bases separated the two germline ends. Germline V gene lookup returns CDR1 MDHEN and CDR2 SYDVKM.

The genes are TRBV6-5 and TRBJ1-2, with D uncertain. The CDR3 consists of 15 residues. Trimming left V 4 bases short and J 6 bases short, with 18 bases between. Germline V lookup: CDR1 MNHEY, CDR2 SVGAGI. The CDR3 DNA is TGTGCCAGCAGTTCCAGGTTGTCACAGTATGATGGCTACACCTTC. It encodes CASSSRLSQYDGYTF.

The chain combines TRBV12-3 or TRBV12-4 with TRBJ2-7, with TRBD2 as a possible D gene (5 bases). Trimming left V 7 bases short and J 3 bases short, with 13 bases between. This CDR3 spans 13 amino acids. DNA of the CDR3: TGTGCCAGCACCTGGGGTCGGGGCTACGAGCAGTACTTC. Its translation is CASTWGRGYEQYF.

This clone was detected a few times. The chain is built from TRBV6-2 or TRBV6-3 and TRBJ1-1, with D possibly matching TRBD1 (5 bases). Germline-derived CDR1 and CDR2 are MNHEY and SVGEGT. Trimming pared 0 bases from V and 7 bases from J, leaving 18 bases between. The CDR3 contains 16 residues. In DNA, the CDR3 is TGTGCCAGCAGTTACTCGACGAAGGGAGGGGTGATTGAAGCTTTCTTT. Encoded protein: CASSYSTKGGVIEAFF.

The CDR3 protein is CASSEYGARSDGYTF. The CDR3 DNA sequence: TGTGCCAGCAGTGAATATGGGGCTAGGAGCGACGGCTACACCTTC. The chain has TRBV25-1 and TRBJ1-2; tentative D call: TRBD1 (5 bases). This CDR3 is 15 amino acids long. Germline CDR1 reads MGHDK; CDR2 reads SYGVNS. V was cut by 0 bases and J by 8 bases, with 16 bases left in between.

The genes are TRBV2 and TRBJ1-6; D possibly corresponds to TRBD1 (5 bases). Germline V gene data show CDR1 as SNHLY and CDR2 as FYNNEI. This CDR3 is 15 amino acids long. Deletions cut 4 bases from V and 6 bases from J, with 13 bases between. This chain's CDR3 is CASSVGAQRNSPLHF. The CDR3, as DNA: TGTGCCAGCAGTGTCGGGGCTCAACGTAATTCACCCCTCCACTTT.

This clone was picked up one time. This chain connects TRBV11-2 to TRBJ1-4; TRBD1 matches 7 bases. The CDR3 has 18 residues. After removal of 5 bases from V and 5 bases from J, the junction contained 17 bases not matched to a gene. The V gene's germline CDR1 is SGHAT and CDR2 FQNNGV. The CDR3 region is CASSPNRRQGGVNEKLFF. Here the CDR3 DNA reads TGTGCCAGCAGCCCGAACCGCAGGCAGGGGGGTGTCAATGAAAAACTGTTTTTT. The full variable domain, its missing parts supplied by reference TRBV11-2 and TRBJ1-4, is EAGVAQSPRYKIIEKRQSVAFWCNPISGHATLYWYQQILGQGPKLLIQFQNNGVVDDSQLPKDRFSAERLKGVDSTLKIQPAKLEDSAVYLCASSPNRRQGGVNEKLFFGSGTQLSVL.

The CDR3 sequence: CASRGRQPAEAFF. The DNA for the CDR3 is TGTGCCAGCAGGGGGAGACAGCCTGCTGAAGCTTTCTTT. V is TRBV6-4 and J is TRBJ1-1; TRBD1 is a possible D gene (5 bases). The CDR3 totals 13 residues. Germline CDR1 MRHNA, CDR2 SNTAGT. The V end was cut by 6 bases, the J end by 6 bases, with 14 bases between.

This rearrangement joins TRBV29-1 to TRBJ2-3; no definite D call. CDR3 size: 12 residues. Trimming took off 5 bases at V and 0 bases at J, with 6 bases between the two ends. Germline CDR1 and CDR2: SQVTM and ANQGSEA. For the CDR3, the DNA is TGCAGCGTTTGGGGAAGCACAGATACGCAGTATTTT. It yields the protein CSVWGSTDTQYF.

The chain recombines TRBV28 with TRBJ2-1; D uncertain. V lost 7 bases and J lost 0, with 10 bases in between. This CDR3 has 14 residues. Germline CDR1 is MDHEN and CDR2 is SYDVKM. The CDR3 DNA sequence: TGTGCCAGCACGGGCTGGGACTCCTACAATGAGCAGTTCTTC. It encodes CASTGWDSYNEQFF.

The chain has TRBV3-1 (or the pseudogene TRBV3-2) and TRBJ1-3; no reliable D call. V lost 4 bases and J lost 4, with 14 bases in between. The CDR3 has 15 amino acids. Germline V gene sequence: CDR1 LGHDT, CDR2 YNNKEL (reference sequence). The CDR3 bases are TGTGCCAGCAGCCCCACCCCCCTTAGGGGAAACACCATATATTTT. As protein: CASSPTPLRGNTIYF.

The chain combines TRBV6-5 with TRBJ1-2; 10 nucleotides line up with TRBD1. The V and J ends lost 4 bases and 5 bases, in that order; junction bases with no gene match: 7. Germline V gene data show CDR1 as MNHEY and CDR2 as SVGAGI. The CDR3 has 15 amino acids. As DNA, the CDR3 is TGTGCCAGCAGTTCTGGACAGGGGGTTAGATATGGCTACACCTTC. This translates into CASSSGQGVRYGYTF.

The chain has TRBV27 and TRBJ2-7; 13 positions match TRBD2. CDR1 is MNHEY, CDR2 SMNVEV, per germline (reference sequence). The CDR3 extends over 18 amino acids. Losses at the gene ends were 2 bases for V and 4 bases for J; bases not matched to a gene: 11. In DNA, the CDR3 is TGTGCCAGCAGTTTAAGGGCGACTAGCGGGAGGCGGTTGTACGAGCAGTACTTC. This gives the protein CASSLRATSGRRLYEQYF.

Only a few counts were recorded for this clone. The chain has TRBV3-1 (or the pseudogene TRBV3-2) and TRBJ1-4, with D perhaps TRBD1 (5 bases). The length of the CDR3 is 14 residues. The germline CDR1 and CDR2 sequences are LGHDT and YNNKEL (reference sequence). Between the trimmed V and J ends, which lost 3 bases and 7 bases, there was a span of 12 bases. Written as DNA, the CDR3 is TGTGCCAGCAGCCATTTGGGGCGGGGTGAAAAACTGTTTTTT. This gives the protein CASSHLGRGEKLFF.

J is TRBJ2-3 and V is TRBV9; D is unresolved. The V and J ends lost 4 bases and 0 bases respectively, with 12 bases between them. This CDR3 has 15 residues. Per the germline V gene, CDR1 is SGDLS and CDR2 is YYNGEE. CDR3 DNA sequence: TGTGCCAGCAGCTCTGGGCCGTTTAGCACAGATACGCAGTATTTT. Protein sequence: CASSSGPFSTDTQYF.

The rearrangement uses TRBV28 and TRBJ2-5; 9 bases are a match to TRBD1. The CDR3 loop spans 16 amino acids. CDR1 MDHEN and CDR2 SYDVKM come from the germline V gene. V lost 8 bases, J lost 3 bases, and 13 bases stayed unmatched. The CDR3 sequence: CASGTTPGQGEETQYF. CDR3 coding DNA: TGTGCCAGCGGGACAACGCCGGGACAGGGAGAAGAGACCCAGTACTTC.

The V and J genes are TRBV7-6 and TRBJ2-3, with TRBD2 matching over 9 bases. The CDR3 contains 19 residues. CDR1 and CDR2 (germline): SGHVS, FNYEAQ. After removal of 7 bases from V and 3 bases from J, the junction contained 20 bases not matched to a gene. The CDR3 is CASTSYGAGGPGQTDTQYF. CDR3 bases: TGTGCCAGCACCTCCTATGGGGCGGGGGGGCCTGGTCAAACAGATACGCAGTATTTT.

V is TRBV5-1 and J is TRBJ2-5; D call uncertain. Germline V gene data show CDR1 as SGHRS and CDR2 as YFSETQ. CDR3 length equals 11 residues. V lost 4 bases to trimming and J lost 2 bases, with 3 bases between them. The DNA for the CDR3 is TGCGCCAGCAGCGGTCAAGAGACCCAGTACTTC. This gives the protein CASSGQETQYF.

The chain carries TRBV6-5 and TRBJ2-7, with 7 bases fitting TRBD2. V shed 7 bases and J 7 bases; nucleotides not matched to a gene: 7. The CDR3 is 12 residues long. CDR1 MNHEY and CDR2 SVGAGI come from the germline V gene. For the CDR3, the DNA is TGTGCCAGCAACGGGGGAGGGCGAGAGCAGTACTTC. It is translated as CASNGGGREQYF.

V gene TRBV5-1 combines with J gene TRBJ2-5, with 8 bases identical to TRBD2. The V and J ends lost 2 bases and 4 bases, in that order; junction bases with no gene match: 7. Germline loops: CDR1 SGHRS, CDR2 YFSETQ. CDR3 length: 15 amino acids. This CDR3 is CASSFQRSGGETQYF. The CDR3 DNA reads TGCGCCAGCAGCTTTCAGAGGAGCGGGGGAGAGACCCAGTACTTC.

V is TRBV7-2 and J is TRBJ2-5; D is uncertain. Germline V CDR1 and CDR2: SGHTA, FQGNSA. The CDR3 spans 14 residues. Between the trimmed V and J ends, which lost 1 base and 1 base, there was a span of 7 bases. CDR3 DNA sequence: TGTGCCAGCAGCTTAGGCCGGATCCAAGAGACCCAGTACTTC. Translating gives CASSLGRIQETQYF.

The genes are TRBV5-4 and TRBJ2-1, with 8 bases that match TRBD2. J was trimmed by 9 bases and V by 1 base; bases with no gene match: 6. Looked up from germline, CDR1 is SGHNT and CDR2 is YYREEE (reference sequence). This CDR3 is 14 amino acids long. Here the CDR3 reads CASSLTSGGFEQFF. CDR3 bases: TGTGCCAGCAGCTTGACAAGCGGGGGATTTGAGCAGTTCTTC.